Each of the 25 T cell receptor beta chains below was sequenced from the same sample in a study of blood T cell repertoires in COVID-19. Only in-frame clones appear in the TCRdb table, and some are missing; sequencing was by immunoSEQ multiplex PCR. This table has fewer than 250,000 clones, around 90% appearing once. The sample taken for sequencing was peripheral blood. The receptors come from a human donor in a cohort sampled during active COVID-19.

The genes are TRBV20-1 and TRBJ2-7; 8 nucleotides align to TRBD1. In germline, CDR1 is DFQATT, CDR2 SNEGSKA (reference sequence). The CDR3 extends over 13 amino acids. The V and J ends lost 3 bases and 1 base, in that order; junction bases with no gene match: 2. The CDR3: CSASGDRSYEQYF. CDR3 DNA sequence: TGCAGTGCTAGTGGGGACAGGTCCTACGAGCAGTACTTC.

The chain is built from TRBV2 and TRBJ2-1, with TRBD2 identical over 10 bases. CDR3 length: 15 amino acids. The germline gives CDR1 SNHLY, CDR2 FYNNEI. After removal of 2 bases from V and 10 bases from J, the junction contained 8 bases not matched to a gene. The CDR3 loop is CASSELAGGPGEQFF. CDR3 sequence (DNA): TGTGCCAGCAGTGAATTAGCGGGGGGCCCCGGGGAGCAGTTCTTC.

V is TRBV11-2 and J is TRBJ1-4, with TRBD1 matching over 7 bases. CDR3 length: 16 residues. The ends lost 0 bases at V and 7 bases at J; junction bases unmatched: 8. The germline gives CDR1 SGHAT, CDR2 FQNNGV. The CDR3 bases are TGTGCCAGCAGCTTAGATGACAGGGTTCGGAGTGAAAAACTGTTTTTT. Translating it yields CASSLDDRVRSEKLFF.

The chain combines TRBV5-5 with TRBJ2-7; no clear D gene. V was pared by 0 bases and J by 3 bases, with 7 bases between. This CDR3 has 13 residues. The germline V gene has CDR1 SGHKS and CDR2 YYEKEE (reference sequence). CDR3 DNA sequence: TGTGCCAGCAGCTTGGGGGCTGACTACGAGCAGTACTTC. Its translation: CASSLGADYEQYF.

The chain has TRBV6-6 and TRBJ2-7; possible D gene TRBD1, 6 bases. Trimming cost V 4 bases and J 2 bases, with 15 bases left between them. CDR3 length: 15 residues. The V gene's germline CDR1 is MNHNY and CDR2 SVGAGI (reference sequence). The chain's CDR3 is CASSSRDRRTYEQYF. The CDR3 bases are TGTGCCAGCAGTTCCCGCGACAGGCGAACCTACGAGCAGTACTTC.

The J gene is TRBJ1-4, the V gene TRBV6-6; 9 bases map to TRBD1. There are 16 residues in the CDR3. V trimming: 2 bases; J trimming: 5 bases; junction bases outside the gene matches: 6. Germline assignment: CDR1 MNHNY and CDR2 SVGAGI (reference sequence). The chain's CDR3 is CASSYRSGTGNEKLFF. The CDR3 region has the DNA TGTGCCAGCAGTTACCGGTCCGGGACAGGGAATGAAAAACTGTTTTTT.

This chain connects TRBV27 to TRBJ2-7; 9 bases match TRBD2. Germline V gene lookup returns CDR1 MNHEY and CDR2 SMNVEV (reference sequence). Losses at the gene ends were 5 bases for V and 2 bases for J; bases not matched to a gene: 19. This CDR3 spans 19 amino acids. The CDR3 is CASSPSLAGATSRAYEQYF. CDR3 coding DNA: TGTGCCAGCAGTCCCTCCTTAGCGGGAGCCACGAGCAGAGCCTACGAGCAGTACTTC.

The CDR3 DNA sequence: TGTGCCAGCAGCTTAGGGGGGGGCGCAGGCCAGCCCCAGCATTTT. The encoded protein is CASSLGGGAGQPQHF. V and J are TRBV7-8 and TRBJ1-5; the D gene is possibly TRBD1 (6 bases). The V gene's germline CDR1 is SGHVS and CDR2 FQNEAQ. There are 15 residues in the CDR3. The V end was cut by 1 base, the J end by 7 bases, with 14 bases between.

In its sample, this clone was seen many times. The chain uses TRBV4-3 and TRBJ2-7, with D uncertain. Trimming cost V 0 bases and J 5 bases, with 14 bases left between them. The CDR3 has 15 amino acids. Germline assignment: CDR1 LGHNA and CDR2 YSLEER. The CDR3 reads CASSQDRNLLDEQYF. In nucleotides, the CDR3 is TGCGCCAGCAGCCAAGATCGCAACCTACTGGACGAGCAGTACTTC.

This clone was recorded a few times. The chain links TRBV19 to TRBJ2-1, with D perhaps matching TRBD1 (6 bases). Germline values: CDR1 LNHDA, CDR2 SQIVND (reference sequence). The CDR3 runs 14 residues. V was pared by 11 bases and J by 3 bases, with 17 bases between. In nucleotides, the CDR3 is TGTGCCTCTAGTATGAGGACAGTCTACAATGAGCAGTTCTTC. Translating it yields CASSMRTVYNEQFF.

This clone has only one observation. This chain links TRBV19 with TRBJ1-5; 8 bases match TRBD1. The CDR3 extends over 18 amino acids. Germline CDR1 is LNHDA and CDR2 is SQIVND (reference sequence). The trim removed 3 bases at V and 1 base at J, leaving 11 bases unmatched. CDR3 sequence: CASSIPQGGDRSNQPQHF. The CDR3 nucleotides read TGTGCCAGTAGTATTCCTCAGGGGGGGGACAGGAGCAATCAGCCCCAGCATTTT.

The chain joins TRBV11-2 to TRBJ2-1, with TRBD1 identical over 7 bases. Germline CDR1 is SGHAT and CDR2 is FQNNGV. Trimming at V came to 5 bases and at J to 8 bases, leaving 12 bases not matched to a gene. The CDR3 covers 15 residues. The CDR3 here is CASSVGEGGMDEQFF. The CDR3 DNA follows: TGTGCCAGCAGCGTGGGGGAAGGGGGCATGGATGAGCAGTTCTTC.

V usage is TRBV12-3 or TRBV12-4 and J usage is TRBJ2-5; 7 bases align to TRBD2. The V and J ends lost 8 bases and 5 bases, in that order; junction bases with no gene match: 5. The CDR3 is 12 amino acids. CDR3 in amino acids: CASGGVRETQYF. The CDR3 DNA reads as TGTGCCAGCGGGGGGGTTCGGGAGACCCAGTACTTC.

The genes are TRBV19 and TRBJ2-1, with TRBD2 identical over 12 bases. V lost 4 bases to trimming and J lost 6 bases; unmatched junction nucleotides: 13. The germline CDR1 and CDR2 sequences are LNHDA and SQIVND (reference sequence). CDR3 length equals 18 residues. The CDR3 DNA reads TGTGCCAGTAGTACACTAGCGGGAGGCGCATTCCAGATCAATGAGCAGTTCTTC. Amino acids: CASSTLAGGAFQINEQFF.

This clone was counted once. CDR3 in amino acids: CATSDSSSEPHNEQFF. CDR3 DNA sequence: TGTGCCACCAGTGATTCTTCCAGCGAGCCTCACAATGAGCAGTTCTTC. This chain uses TRBV24-1 with TRBJ2-1; D is unclear. The CDR3 sequence is 16 residues long. Germline CDR1 and CDR2: KGHDR and SFDVKD. With 2 bases removed from V and 5 bases from J, the gap between germline ends came to 15 bases.

The chain joins TRBV20-1 to TRBJ2-5; 13 nucleotides match TRBD2. Germline V lookup: CDR1 DFQATT, CDR2 SNEGSKA (reference sequence). This CDR3 contains 15 residues. V shed 3 bases and J 5 bases; nucleotides not matched to a gene: 6. The CDR3 loop reads CSASKGLAGYETQYF. Written as DNA, the CDR3 is TGCAGTGCTAGTAAGGGACTAGCGGGATATGAGACCCAGTACTTC.

The rearrangement joins TRBV27 to TRBJ1-1; 10 bases map to TRBD1. The CDR3 is 14 amino acids. Germline loops: CDR1 MNHEY, CDR2 SMNVEV (reference sequence). Trimming removed 5 bases from V and 5 bases from J; junction bases left unmatched: 5. CDR3 DNA sequence: TGTGCCAGCAGTGCGGACAGGGGGTGGACTGAAGCTTTCTTT. It translates to CASSADRGWTEAFF.

V is TRBV4-3 and J is TRBJ1-6; D may be TRBD1 (6 bases). Germline values: CDR1 LGHNA, CDR2 YSLEER. Trimming took 0 bases from V and 9 from J, leaving 9 bases between them. The CDR3 extends over 14 amino acids. CDR3 sequence reads: CASSQDLGGSPLHF. The CDR3 region has the DNA TGCGCCAGCAGCCAAGATTTAGGGGGTTCACCCCTCCACTTT.

J is TRBJ2-5 and V is TRBV5-1, with TRBD2 matching 15 bases. CDR1 and CDR2 (germline): SGHRS, YFSETQ. J was trimmed by 5 bases and V by 4 bases; bases with no gene match: 9. The CDR3 spans 17 residues. CDR3 bases: TGCGCCAGCAGCCGCGGACTAGCGGGGGGGCCAGGGGAGACCCAGTACTTC. Residues: CASSRGLAGGPGETQYF.

The genes are TRBV2 and TRBJ2-7; 7 bases line up with TRBD1. Germline CDR1 reads SNHLY; CDR2 reads FYNNEI. CDR3 length: 14 amino acids. V dropped 5 bases and J dropped 4; count of bases not matched to a gene: 8. The DNA for the CDR3 is TGTGCCAGCAGTCCCGGGACAGTGGTATACGAGCAGTACTTC. Translating gives CASSPGTVVYEQYF. The full variable domain, rest sourced from reference TRBV2 and TRBJ2-7, is EPEVTQTPSHQVTQMGQEVILRCVPISNHLYFYWYRQILGQKVEFLVSFYNNEISEKSEIFDDQFSVERPDGSNFTLKIRSTKLEDSAMYFCASSPGTVVYEQYFGPGTRLTVT.

The chain combines TRBV7-2 with TRBJ2-2; D may be TRBD1 (5 bases). Germline CDR1 is SGHTA and CDR2 is FQGNSA. The CDR3 loop spans 15 amino acids. The V and J ends lost 5 bases and 1 base respectively, with 11 bases between them. In DNA form, the CDR3 reads TGTGCCAGCAGCACCCGGACACTGAACACCGGGGAGCTGTTTTTT. Its protein product is CASSTRTLNTGELFF.

This sequence joins TRBV30 and TRBJ2-3, with D possibly matching TRBD2 (7 bases). Germline V gives CDR1 GTSNPN, CDR2 SVGIG (reference sequence). This CDR3 spans 16 amino acids. V lost 3 bases and J 1 base, leaving 17 bases between the germline ends. The CDR3 sequence is CAWRRGGSGGTDTQYF. The CDR3 DNA sequence: TGTGCCTGGAGGAGGGGGGGTTCGGGTGGCACAGATACGCAGTATTTT.

The table lists this clone with a few counts. The V and J genes are TRBV21-1 and TRBJ2-1; the DNA was not compared with TRBD1, the D call given in the table. TRBV21-1 is deemed a pseudogene. The CDR3 extends over 18 amino acids. For the CDR3, the DNA is TGTGCCAGCAGCAAATTTTTCTTCGGACGGCCCTACAGGAATGAGCAGTTCTTC. The encoded protein is CASSKFFFGRPYRNEQFF.

This clone was seen just once. V is TRBV6-2 or TRBV6-3 and J is TRBJ2-7; no definite D call. Germline V gene data show CDR1 as MNHEY and CDR2 as SVGEGT. V dropped 5 bases and J dropped 3 bases, with 5 bases sitting between them. The CDR3 is made up of 11 amino acids. CDR3 protein: CASSQNYEQYF. The CDR3 nucleotides read TGTGCCAGCAGTCAAAACTACGAGCAGTACTTC.

This clone showed up just once. This sequence joins TRBV25-1 and TRBJ1-2, with 12 bases fitting TRBD1. The CDR3 consists of 15 residues. Trimming took 2 bases from V and 5 from J; bases not matched to a gene: 3. In germline, CDR1 is MGHDK, CDR2 SYGVNS. CDR3 DNA sequence: TGTGCCAGCAGTGAAAGGGGACAGGGGGCATATGGCTACACCTTC. This translates into CASSERGQGAYGYTF.